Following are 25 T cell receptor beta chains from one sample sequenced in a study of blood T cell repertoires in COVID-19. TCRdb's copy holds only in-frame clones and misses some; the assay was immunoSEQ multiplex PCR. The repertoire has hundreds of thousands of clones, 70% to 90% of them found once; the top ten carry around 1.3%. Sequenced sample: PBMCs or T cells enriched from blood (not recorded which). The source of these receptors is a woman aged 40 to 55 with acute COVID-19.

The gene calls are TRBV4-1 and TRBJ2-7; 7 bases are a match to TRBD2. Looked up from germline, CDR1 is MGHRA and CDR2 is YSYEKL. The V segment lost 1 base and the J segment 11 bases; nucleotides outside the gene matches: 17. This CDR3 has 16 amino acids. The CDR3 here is CASSQVPGLPNLMEYF. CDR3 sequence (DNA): TGCGCCAGCAGCCAAGTCCCGGGACTACCTAACCTGATGGAGTACTTC.

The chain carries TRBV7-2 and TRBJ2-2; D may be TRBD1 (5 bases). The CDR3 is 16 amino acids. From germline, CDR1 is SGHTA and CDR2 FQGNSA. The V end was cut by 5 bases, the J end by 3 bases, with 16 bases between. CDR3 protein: CASSDSQGVDTGELFF. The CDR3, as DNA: TGTGCCAGCAGCGACTCGCAGGGCGTAGACACCGGGGAGCTGTTTTTT. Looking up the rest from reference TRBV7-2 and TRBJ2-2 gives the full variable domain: GAGVSQSPSNKVTEKGKDVELRCDPISGHTALYWYRQSLGQGLEFLIYFQGNSAPDKSGLPSDRFSAERTGGSVSTLTIQRTQQEDSAVYLCASSDSQGVDTGELFFGEGSRLTVL.

The CDR3 nucleotides read TGTGCCAGCAGTGAAGGACAGGGGCCCTATGGCTACACCTTC. This codes for CASSEGQGPYGYTF. The V and J genes are TRBV2 and TRBJ1-2; 8 bases line up with TRBD1. The V gene's germline CDR1 is SNHLY and CDR2 FYNNEI. The CDR3 is made up of 14 amino acids. The trim removed 1 base at V and 4 bases at J, leaving 2 bases unmatched.

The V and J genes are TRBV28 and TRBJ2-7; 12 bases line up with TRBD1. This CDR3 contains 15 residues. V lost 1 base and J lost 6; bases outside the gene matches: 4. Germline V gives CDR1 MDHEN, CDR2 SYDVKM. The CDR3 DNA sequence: TGTGCCAGCAGTTTATTGGGACAGGGGGCTGGCGAGCAGTACTTC. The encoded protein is CASSLLGQGAGEQYF.

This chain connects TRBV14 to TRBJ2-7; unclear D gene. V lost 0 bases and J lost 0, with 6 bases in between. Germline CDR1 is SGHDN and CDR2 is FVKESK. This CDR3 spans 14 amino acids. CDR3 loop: CASSQDRHSYEQYF. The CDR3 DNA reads TGTGCCAGCAGCCAAGATCGACACTCCTACGAGCAGTACTTC.

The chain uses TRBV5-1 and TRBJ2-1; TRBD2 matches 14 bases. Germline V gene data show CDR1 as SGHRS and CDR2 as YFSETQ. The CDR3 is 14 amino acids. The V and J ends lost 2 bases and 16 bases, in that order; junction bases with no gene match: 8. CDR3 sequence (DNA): TGCGCCAGCAGCTTCGGGACTAGCGGGAGTGGAGGATTCTTC. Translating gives CASSFGTSGSGGFF.

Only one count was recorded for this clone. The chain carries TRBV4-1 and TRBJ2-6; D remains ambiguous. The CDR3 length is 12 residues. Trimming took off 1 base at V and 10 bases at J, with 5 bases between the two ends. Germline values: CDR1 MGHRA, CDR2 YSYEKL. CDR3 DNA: TGCGCCAGCAGCCAAGGAGGTAACGTCCTGACTTTC. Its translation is CASSQGGNVLTF.

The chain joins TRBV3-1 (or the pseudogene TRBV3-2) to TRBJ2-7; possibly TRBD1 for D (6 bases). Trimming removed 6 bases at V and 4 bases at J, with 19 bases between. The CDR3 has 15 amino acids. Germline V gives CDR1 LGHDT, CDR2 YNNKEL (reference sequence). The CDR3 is CASSHQGRNWYEQYV. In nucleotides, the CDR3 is TGTGCCAGCAGTCACCAGGGGCGTAACTGGTACGAGCAGTACGTC.

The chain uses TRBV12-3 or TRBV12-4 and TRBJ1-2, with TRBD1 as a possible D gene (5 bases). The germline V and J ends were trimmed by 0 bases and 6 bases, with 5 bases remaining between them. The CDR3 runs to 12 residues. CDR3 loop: CASSLAGDGYTF. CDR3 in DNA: TGTGCCAGCAGTTTAGCAGGGGATGGCTACACCTTC.

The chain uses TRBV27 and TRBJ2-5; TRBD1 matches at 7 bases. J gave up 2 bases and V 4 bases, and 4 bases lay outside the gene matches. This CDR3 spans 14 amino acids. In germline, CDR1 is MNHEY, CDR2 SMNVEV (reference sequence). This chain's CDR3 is CASSSPGQQETQYF. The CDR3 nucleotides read TGTGCCAGCAGTTCGCCGGGACAGCAAGAGACCCAGTACTTC.

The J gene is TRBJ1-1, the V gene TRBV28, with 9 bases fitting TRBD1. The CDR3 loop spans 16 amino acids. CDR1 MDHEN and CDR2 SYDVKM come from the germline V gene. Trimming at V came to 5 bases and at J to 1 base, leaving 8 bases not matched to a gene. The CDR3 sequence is CASSRGTGFRNTEAFF. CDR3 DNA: TGTGCCAGCAGTAGAGGGACAGGGTTTCGGAACACTGAAGCTTTCTTT.

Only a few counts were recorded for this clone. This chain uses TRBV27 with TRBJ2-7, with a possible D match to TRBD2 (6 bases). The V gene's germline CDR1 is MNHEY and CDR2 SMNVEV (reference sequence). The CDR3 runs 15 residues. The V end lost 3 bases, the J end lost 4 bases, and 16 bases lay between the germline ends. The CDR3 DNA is TGTGCCAGCAGTTTTCGTCCTAGCGCGAATTACGAGCAGTACGTC. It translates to CASSFRPSANYEQYV.

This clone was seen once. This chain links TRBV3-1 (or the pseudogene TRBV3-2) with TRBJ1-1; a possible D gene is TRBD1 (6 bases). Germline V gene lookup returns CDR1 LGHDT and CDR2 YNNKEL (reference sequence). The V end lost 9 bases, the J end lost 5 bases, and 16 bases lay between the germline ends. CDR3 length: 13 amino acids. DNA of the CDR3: TGTGCCAGTAAACAGGGAGGGAGTACTGAAGCTTTCTTT. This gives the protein CASKQGGSTEAFF.

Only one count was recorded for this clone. This CDR3 reads CASSLDRLEQYF. The DNA of the CDR3 is TGTGCCAGCAGCTTGGACAGGCTCGAGCAGTACTTC. The J gene is TRBJ2-7, the V gene TRBV5-8, with a tentative D call TRBD1 (5 bases). The CDR3 is 12 residues long. Trimming cost V 0 bases and J 6 bases, with 7 bases left between them. Per germline, CDR1 SGHTS and CDR2 YDEGEE. The whole variable domain, remainder taken from reference TRBV5-8 and TRBJ2-7, is EAGVTQSPTHLIKTRGQQATLRCSPISGHTSVYWYQQALGLGLQFLLWYDEGEERNRGNFPPRFSGRQFPNYSSELNVNALELEDSALYLCASSLDRLEQYFGPGTRLTVT.

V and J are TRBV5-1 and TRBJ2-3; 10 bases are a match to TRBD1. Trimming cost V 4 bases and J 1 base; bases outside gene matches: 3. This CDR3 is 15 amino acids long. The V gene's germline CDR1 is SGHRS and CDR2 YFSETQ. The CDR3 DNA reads TGCGCCAGCAGCCCGACAGGGGGCGGCACAGATACGCAGTATTTT. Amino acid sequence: CASSPTGGGTDTQYF. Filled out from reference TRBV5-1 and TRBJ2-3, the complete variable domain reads KAGVTQTPRYLIKTRGQQVTLSCSPISGHRSVSWYQQTPGQGLQFLFEYFSETQRNKGNFPGRFSGRQFSNSRSEMNVSTLELGDSALYLCASSPTGGGTDTQYFGPGTRLTVL.

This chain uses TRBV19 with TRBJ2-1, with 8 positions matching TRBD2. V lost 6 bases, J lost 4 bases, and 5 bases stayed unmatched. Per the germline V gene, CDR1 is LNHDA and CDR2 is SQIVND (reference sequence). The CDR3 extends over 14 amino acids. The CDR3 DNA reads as TGTGCCAGTAGCGGTAGCGGGACTTACAATGAGCAGTTCTTC. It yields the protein CASSGSGTYNEQFF.

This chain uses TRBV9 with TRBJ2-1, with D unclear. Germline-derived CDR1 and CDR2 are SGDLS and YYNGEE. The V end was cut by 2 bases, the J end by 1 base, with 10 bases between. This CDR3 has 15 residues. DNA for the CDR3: TGTGCCAGCAGCGTGACTCGAAATTCCTACAATGAGCAGTTCTTC. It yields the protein CASSVTRNSYNEQFF.

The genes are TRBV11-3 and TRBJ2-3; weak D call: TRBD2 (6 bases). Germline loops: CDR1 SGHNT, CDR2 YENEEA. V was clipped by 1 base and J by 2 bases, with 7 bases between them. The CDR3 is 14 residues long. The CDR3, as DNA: TGTGCCAGCAGCTTAGGCGGGGACACAGATACGCAGTATTTT. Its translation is CASSLGGDTDTQYF. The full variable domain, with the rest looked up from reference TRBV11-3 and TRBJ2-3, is EAGVVQSPRYKIIEKKQPVAFWCNPISGHNTLYWYLQNLGQGPELLIRYENEEAVDDSQLPKDRFSAERLKGVDSTLKIQPAELGDSAVYLCASSLGGDTDTQYFGPGTRLTVL.

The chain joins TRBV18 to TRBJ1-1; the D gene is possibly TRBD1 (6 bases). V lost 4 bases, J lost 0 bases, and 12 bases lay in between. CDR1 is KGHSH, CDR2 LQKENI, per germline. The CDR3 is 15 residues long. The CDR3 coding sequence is TGTGCCAGCTCACAGGCGTGGGACATGAACACTGAAGCTTTCTTT. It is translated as CASSQAWDMNTEAFF.

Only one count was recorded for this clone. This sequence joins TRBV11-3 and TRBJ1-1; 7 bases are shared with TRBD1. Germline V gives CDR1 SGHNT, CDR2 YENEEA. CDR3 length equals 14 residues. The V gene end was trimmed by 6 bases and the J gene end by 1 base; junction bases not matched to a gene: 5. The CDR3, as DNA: TGTGCCAGCAGGCAGGGGGGCCAGAACACTGAAGCTTTCTTT. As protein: CASRQGGQNTEAFF.

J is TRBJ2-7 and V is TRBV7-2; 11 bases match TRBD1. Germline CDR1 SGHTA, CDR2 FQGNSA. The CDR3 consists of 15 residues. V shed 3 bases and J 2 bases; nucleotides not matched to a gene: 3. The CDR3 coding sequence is TGTGCCAGCAGCTTGGGACAGGGGGTCACCTACGAGCAGTACTTC. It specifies CASSLGQGVTYEQYF.

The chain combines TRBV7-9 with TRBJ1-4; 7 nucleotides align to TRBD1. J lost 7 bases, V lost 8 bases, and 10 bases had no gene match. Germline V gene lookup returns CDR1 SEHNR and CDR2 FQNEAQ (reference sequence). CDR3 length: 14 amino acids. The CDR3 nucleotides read TGTGCCAGCGAAACAGGGGTATCTGGTGAAAAACTGTTTTTT. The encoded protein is CASETGVSGEKLFF. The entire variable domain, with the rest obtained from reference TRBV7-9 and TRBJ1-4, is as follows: DTGVSQNPRHKITKRGQNVTFRCDPISEHNRLYWYRQTLGQGPEFLTYFQNEAQLEKSRLLSDRFSAERPKGSFSTLEIQRTEQGDSAMYLCASETGVSGEKLFFGSGTQLSVL.

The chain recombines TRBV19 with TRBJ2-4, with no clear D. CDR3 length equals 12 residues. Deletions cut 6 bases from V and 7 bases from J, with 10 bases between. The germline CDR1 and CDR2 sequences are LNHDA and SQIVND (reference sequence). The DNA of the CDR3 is TGTGCCAGTAGAAACCCGAGGAACATTCAGTACTTC. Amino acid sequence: CASRNPRNIQYF.

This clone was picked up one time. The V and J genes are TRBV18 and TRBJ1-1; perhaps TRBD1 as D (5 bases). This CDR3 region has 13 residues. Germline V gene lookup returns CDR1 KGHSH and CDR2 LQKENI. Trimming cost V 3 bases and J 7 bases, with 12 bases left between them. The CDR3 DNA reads TGTGCCAGCTCACCTGGACGGGGGTATGAAGCTTTCTTT. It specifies CASSPGRGYEAFF.

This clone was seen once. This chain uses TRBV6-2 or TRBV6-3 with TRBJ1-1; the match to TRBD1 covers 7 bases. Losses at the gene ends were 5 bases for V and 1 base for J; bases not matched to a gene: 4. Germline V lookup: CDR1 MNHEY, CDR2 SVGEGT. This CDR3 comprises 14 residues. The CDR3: CASSRQGPNTEAFF. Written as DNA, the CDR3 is TGTGCCAGCAGTCGACAGGGACCGAACACTGAAGCTTTCTTT.